The 18 T cell receptor beta chains below all came from one sample that was sequenced in a study of blood T cell repertoires in COVID-19. This table comes from immunoSEQ multiplex PCR, and its TCRdb copy is limited to in-frame clones, with some not included. This sample has approximately 50,000 clones, with 82% found just once. Source material: peripheral blood. The receptors derive from a man aged 80 or over with COVID-19, enrolled during active disease.

The chain is built from TRBV5-4 and TRBJ1-6, with D possibly TRBD1 on 5 matching bases. Germline assignment: CDR1 SGHNT and CDR2 YYREEE (reference sequence). This CDR3 has 13 amino acids. V lost 0 bases to trimming and J lost 14 bases, with 12 bases between them. In DNA form, the CDR3 reads TGTGCCAGCAGCTTGGATAACAGGCAGGCCCTCCACTTT. Protein sequence: CASSLDNRQALHF.

The genes are TRBV28 and TRBJ2-3; 7 bases map to TRBD1. Germline-derived CDR1 and CDR2 are MDHEN and SYDVKM. V gave up 5 bases and J gave up 5 bases; unmatched junction bases: 7. The CDR3 is 14 amino acids. This chain's CDR3 is CASSQDRVEDTQYF. The CDR3 coding sequence is TGTGCCAGCAGTCAAGACAGGGTGGAAGATACGCAGTATTTT. Looking up the rest from reference TRBV28 and TRBJ2-3 gives the full variable domain: DVKVTQSSRYLVKRTGEKVFLECVQDMDHENMFWYRQDPGLGLRLIYFSYDVKMKEKGDIPEGYSVSREKKERFSLILESASTNQTSMYLCASSQDRVEDTQYFGPGTRLTVL.

This chain's CDR3 is CASSPATGVNTEAFF. Written as DNA, the CDR3 is TGCGCCAGCAGCCCTGCGACAGGGGTTAACACTGAAGCTTTCTTT. The rearrangement joins TRBV5-1 to TRBJ1-1, with 8 nucleotides matching TRBD1. The V gene end was trimmed by 4 bases and the J gene end by 2 bases; junction bases not matched to a gene: 7. Germline assignment: CDR1 SGHRS and CDR2 YFSETQ. The CDR3 runs to 15 residues.

This chain uses TRBV11-2 with TRBJ1-2; TRBD1 is a possible D gene (6 bases). The CDR3 runs 13 residues. Trimming pared 5 bases from V and 2 bases from J, leaving 9 bases between. Germline CDR1 is SGHAT and CDR2 is FQNNGV. CDR3 bases: TGTGCCAGCAGCCAAGGACAGAACTATGGCTACACCTTC. Translated: CASSQGQNYGYTF. The full variable domain, completed using reference TRBV11-2 and TRBJ1-2, is EAGVAQSPRYKIIEKRQSVAFWCNPISGHATLYWYQQILGQGPKLLIQFQNNGVVDDSQLPKDRFSAERLKGVDSTLKIQPAKLEDSAVYLCASSQGQNYGYTFGSGTRLTVV.

This rearrangement joins TRBV4-1 to TRBJ2-1; 8 nucleotides line up with TRBD1. The V gene's germline CDR1 is MGHRA and CDR2 YSYEKL. With 1 base clipped from V and 8 bases from J, the junction kept 4 bases outside the gene matches. The CDR3 extends over 14 amino acids. This CDR3 is CASSQGQGADEQFF. The DNA for the CDR3 is TGCGCCAGCAGCCAAGGTCAGGGGGCCGATGAGCAGTTCTTC.

The chain has TRBV27 and TRBJ2-7; 7 nucleotides agree with TRBD1. The CDR3 runs to 13 residues. Germline V gives CDR1 MNHEY, CDR2 SMNVEV (reference sequence). The V segment lost 5 bases and the J segment 2 bases; nucleotides outside the gene matches: 3. CDR3 loop: CASSPGQTYEQYV. The CDR3 DNA is TGTGCCAGCAGTCCGGGACAGACCTACGAGCAGTACGTC.

This chain links TRBV4-3 with TRBJ1-2; possible D gene TRBD1, 5 bases. CDR1 is LGHNA, CDR2 YSLEER, per germline. The length of the CDR3 is 16 residues. V was shortened by 0 bases and J by 7 bases, with 18 bases between the two germline ends. In DNA form, the CDR3 reads TGCGCCAGCAGCCAAGATCCGACCGGCCAGGGAGGTGGCTACACCTTC. Translation: CASSQDPTGQGGGYTF.

This chain connects TRBV28 to TRBJ2-5, with D possibly being TRBD2 (5 bases). CDR1 and CDR2 from the germline V gene are MDHEN and SYDVKM. CDR3 length: 12 amino acids. V was clipped by 1 base and J by 7 bases, with 7 bases between them. The CDR3: CASSLFRGTQYF. DNA of the CDR3: TGTGCCAGCAGTTTATTCCGGGGGACCCAGTACTTC.

The genes are TRBV24-1 and TRBJ1-4; 10 bases line up with TRBD1. The CDR3 runs 16 residues. Trimming removed 2 bases from V and 8 bases from J; junction bases left unmatched: 7. Germline CDR1 KGHDR, CDR2 SFDVKD. The CDR3 here is CATSDSGTGVGEKLFF. For the CDR3, the DNA is TGTGCCACCAGTGATTCCGGGACAGGGGTCGGCGAAAAACTGTTTTTT.

The rearrangement joins TRBV19 to TRBJ2-7, with D possibly being TRBD1 (6 bases). The germline V gene encodes CDR1 LNHDA and CDR2 SQIVND (reference sequence). V lost 0 bases, J lost 7 bases, and 16 bases lay in between. This CDR3 has 15 residues. DNA of the CDR3: TGTGCCAGTAGTATAGATCCCCCAGGCAGGGGAGAGCAGTACTTC. Protein sequence: CASSIDPPGRGEQYF.

The chain is built from TRBV5-1 and TRBJ1-2, with TRBD1 matching over 9 bases. Trimming took 4 bases from V and 8 from J; bases not matched to a gene: 3. Germline CDR1 and CDR2: SGHRS and YFSETQ. This CDR3 spans 12 amino acids. The CDR3 region has the DNA TGCGCCAGCAGCCGGGACAGGGAAGGCTACACCTTC. Protein product: CASSRDREGYTF.

The CDR3: CASSVEDRGTDTQYF. The DNA of the CDR3 is TGTGCCAGCAGCGTAGAGGACAGGGGCACAGATACGCAGTATTTT. V gene TRBV9 combines with J gene TRBJ2-3; TRBD1 matches 8 bases. CDR1 is SGDLS, CDR2 YYNGEE, per germline. This CDR3 has 15 amino acids. J was trimmed by 1 base and V by 0 bases; bases with no gene match: 1.

This clone was recorded a few times. The V call is TRBV2, the J call TRBJ1-6; D may be TRBD1 (6 bases). CDR1 is SNHLY and CDR2 is FYNNEI in the germline V gene. The CDR3 covers 13 residues. The V end lost 6 bases, the J end lost 6 bases, and 9 bases lay between the germline ends. CDR3 loop: CASSGQINSPLHF. CDR3 DNA sequence: TGTGCCAGCAGCGGACAGATTAATTCACCCCTCCACTTT.

The V and J genes are TRBV24-1 and TRBJ2-1; 11 bases line up with TRBD2. Germline V gives CDR1 KGHDR, CDR2 SFDVKD. V gave up 9 bases and J gave up 4 bases; unmatched junction bases: 4. This CDR3 region has 14 residues. The DNA of the CDR3 is TGTGCCACCGAAACTAGCGGGAGATACAATGAGCAGTTCTTC. Its translation is CATETSGRYNEQFF.

The rearrangement uses TRBV19 and TRBJ2-1, with 7 bases lining up with TRBD2. CDR1 LNHDA and CDR2 SQIVND come from the germline V gene (reference sequence). With V trimmed by 2 bases and J by 3 bases, 7 bases remained unmatched. The CDR3 has 16 residues. CDR3 sequence reads: CASSIITTSDYNEQFF. CDR3 bases: TGTGCCAGTAGTATAATCACTACTAGCGACTACAATGAGCAGTTCTTC.

This clone has only a few counts. The chain has TRBV5-1 and TRBJ2-3; 7 bases match TRBD2. Losses at the gene ends were 7 bases for V and 3 bases for J; bases not matched to a gene: 11. CDR1 SGHRS and CDR2 YFSETQ come from the germline V gene. The CDR3 extends over 15 amino acids. CDR3 amino acids: CASADEGRDTDTQYF. For the CDR3, the DNA is TGCGCCAGCGCTGATGAGGGGAGGGATACAGATACGCAGTATTTT.

The chain joins TRBV24-1 to TRBJ1-1; TRBD1 agrees at 8 bases. The V segment lost 2 bases and the J segment 12 bases; nucleotides outside the gene matches: 4. From germline, CDR1 is KGHDR and CDR2 SFDVKD. The CDR3 consists of 12 residues. CDR3 nucleotides: TGTGCCACCAGTGATTCGGGACAGGAGACTTTCTTT. Translation: CATSDSGQETFF.

V is TRBV7-9 and J is TRBJ1-1, with no clear D. Germline CDR1 is SEHNR and CDR2 is FQNEAQ (reference sequence). The CDR3 loop spans 12 amino acids. The V end was cut by 7 bases, the J end by 4 bases, with 10 bases between. The DNA for the CDR3 is TGTGCCAGCATGGAGGTCGCCACTGAAGCTTTCTTT. Amino acid sequence: CASMEVATEAFF.